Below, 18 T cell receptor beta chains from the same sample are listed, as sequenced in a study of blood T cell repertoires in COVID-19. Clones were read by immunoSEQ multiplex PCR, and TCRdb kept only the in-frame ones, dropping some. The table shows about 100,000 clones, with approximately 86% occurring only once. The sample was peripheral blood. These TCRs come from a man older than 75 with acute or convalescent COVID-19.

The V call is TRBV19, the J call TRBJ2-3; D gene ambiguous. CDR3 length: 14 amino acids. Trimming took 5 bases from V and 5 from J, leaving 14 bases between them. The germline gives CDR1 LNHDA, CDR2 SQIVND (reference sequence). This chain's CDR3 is CASSANTELDTQYF. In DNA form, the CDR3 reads TGTGCCAGTAGTGCGAACACAGAGCTAGATACGCAGTATTTT.

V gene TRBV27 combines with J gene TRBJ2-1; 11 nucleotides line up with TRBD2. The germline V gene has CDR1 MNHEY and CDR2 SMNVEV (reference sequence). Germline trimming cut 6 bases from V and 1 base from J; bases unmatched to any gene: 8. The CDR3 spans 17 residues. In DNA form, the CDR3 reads TGTGCCAGCAGCGAGACTAGCGGGGTTGGTTCCTACAATGAGCAGTTCTTC. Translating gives CASSETSGVGSYNEQFF.

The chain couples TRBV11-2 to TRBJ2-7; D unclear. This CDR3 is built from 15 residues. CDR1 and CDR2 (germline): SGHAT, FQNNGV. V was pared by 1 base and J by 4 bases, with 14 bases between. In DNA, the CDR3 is TGTGCCAGCAGCTTAGCTGGTAGAACCTCTTACGAGCAGTACTTC. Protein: CASSLAGRTSYEQYF. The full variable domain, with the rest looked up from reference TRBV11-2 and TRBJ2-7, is EAGVAQSPRYKIIEKRQSVAFWCNPISGHATLYWYQQILGQGPKLLIQFQNNGVVDDSQLPKDRFSAERLKGVDSTLKIQPAKLEDSAVYLCASSLAGRTSYEQYFGPGTRLTVT.

Here the CDR3 DNA reads TGTGCCAGCCGACAGGGGCAAGAGACCCAGTACTTC. Protein: CASRQGQETQYF. The V gene is TRBV2, the J gene TRBJ2-5, with 8 bases fitting TRBD1. Trimming cost V 8 bases and J 2 bases; bases outside gene matches: 1. CDR3 size: 12 residues. Per the germline V gene, CDR1 is SNHLY and CDR2 is FYNNEI.

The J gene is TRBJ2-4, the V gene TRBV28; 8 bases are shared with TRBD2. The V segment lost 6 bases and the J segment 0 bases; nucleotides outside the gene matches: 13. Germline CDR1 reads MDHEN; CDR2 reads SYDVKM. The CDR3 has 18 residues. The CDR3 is CASSYSGGRVLAKNIQYF. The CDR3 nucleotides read TGTGCCAGCAGCTATTCGGGAGGGAGGGTACTAGCCAAAAACATTCAGTACTTC.

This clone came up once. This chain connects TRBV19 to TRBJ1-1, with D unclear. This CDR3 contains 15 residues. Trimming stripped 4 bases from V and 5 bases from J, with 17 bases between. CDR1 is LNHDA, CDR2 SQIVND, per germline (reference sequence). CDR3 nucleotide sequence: TGTGCCAGTAGTACAAGGACTGACTCCATTACTGAAGCTTTCTTT. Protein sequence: CASSTRTDSITEAFF. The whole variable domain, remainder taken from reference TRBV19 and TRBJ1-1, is DGGITQSPKYLFRKEGQNVTLSCEQNLNHDAMYWYRQDPGQGLRLIYYSQIVNDFQKGDIAEGYSVSREKKESFPLTVTSAQKNPTAFYLCASSTRTDSITEAFFGQGTRLTVV.

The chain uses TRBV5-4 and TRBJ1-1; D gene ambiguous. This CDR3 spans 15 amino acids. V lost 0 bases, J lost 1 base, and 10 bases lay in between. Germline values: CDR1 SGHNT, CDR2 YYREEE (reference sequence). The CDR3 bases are TGTGCCAGCAGCTTGGAGCCGGGGAAGAACACTGAAGCTTTCTTT. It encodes CASSLEPGKNTEAFF.

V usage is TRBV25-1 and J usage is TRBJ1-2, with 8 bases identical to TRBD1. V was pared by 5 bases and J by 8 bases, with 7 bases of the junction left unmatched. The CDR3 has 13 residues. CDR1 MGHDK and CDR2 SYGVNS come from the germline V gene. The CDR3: CASSPRTGSGYTF. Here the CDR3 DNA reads TGTGCCAGCAGTCCACGGACAGGGTCCGGCTACACCTTC.

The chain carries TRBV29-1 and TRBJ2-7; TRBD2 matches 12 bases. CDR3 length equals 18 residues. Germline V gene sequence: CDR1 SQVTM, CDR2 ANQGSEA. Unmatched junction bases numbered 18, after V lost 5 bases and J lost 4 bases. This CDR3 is CSVYLLAGGRFSRYEQYF. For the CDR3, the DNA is TGCAGCGTTTATCTCCTAGCGGGAGGGAGGTTTTCGAGGTACGAGCAGTACTTC.

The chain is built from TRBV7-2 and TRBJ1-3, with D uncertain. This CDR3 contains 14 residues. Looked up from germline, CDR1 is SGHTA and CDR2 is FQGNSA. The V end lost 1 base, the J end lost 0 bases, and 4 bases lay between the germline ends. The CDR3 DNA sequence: TGTGCCAGCAGCTTAGACAGCTCTGGAAACACCATATATTTT. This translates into CASSLDSSGNTIYF.

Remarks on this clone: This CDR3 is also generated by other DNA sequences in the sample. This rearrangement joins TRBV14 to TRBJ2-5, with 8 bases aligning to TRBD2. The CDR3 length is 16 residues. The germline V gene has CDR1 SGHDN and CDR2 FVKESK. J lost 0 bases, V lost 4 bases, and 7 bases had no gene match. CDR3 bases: TGTGCCAGCAGCCCCCCGGGCGGGGGGTACCAAGAGACCCAGTACTTC. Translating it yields CASSPPGGGYQETQYF.

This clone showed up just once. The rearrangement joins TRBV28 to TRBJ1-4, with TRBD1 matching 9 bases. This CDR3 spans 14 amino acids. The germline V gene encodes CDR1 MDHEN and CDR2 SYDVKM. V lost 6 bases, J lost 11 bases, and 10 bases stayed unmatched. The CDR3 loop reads CASRTGGLMRKLFF. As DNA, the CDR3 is TGTGCCAGCAGGACAGGGGGGTTAATGAGGAAACTGTTTTTT.

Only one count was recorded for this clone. CDR3 DNA sequence: TGTGCCAGCATTAGTCAGGTCAATAATTCACCCCTCCACTTT. This codes for CASISQVNNSPLHF. The V call is TRBV28, the J call TRBJ1-6; D gene uncertain. V lost 7 bases and J 5 bases, leaving 12 bases between the germline ends. The CDR3 loop spans 14 amino acids. Looked up from germline, CDR1 is MDHEN and CDR2 is SYDVKM.

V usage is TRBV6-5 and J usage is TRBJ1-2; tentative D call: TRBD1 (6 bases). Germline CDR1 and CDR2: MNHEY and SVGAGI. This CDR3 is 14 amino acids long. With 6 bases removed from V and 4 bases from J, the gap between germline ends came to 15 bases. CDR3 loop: CASSGGGGPYGYTF. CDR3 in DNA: TGTGCCAGCAGCGGAGGGGGGGGCCCCTATGGCTACACCTTC.

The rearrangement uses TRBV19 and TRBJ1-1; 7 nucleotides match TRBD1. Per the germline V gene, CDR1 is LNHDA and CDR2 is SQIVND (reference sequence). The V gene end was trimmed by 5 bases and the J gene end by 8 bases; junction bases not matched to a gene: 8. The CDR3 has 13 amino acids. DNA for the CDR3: TGTGCCAGTAGTCTACCAGGGGGAGCAGAAGCTTTCTTT. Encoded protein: CASSLPGGAEAFF.

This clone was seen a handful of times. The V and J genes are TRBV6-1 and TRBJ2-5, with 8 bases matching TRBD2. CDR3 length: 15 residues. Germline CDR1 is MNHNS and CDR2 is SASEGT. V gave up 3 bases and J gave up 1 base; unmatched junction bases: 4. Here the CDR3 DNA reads TGTGCCAGCAGTGAGGCTAGCGGGTTCCAAGAGACCCAGTACTTC. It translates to CASSEASGFQETQYF.

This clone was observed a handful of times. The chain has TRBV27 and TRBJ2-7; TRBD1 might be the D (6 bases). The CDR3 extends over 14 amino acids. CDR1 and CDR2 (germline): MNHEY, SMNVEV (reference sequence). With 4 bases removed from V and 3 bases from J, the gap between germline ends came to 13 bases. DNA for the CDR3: TGTGCCAGCAGTTGGGGGCATATCGGCTACGAGCAGTACTTC. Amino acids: CASSWGHIGYEQYF.

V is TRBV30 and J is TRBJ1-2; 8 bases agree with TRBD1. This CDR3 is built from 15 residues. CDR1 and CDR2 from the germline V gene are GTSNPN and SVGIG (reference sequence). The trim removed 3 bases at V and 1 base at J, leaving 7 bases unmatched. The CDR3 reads CAWSRTGSFNYGYTF. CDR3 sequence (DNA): TGTGCCTGGAGCAGGACAGGGTCTTTTAACTATGGCTACACCTTC.